These 12 T cell receptor beta chains came from one sample sequenced in a study of PD-1 blockade in classical Hodgkin lymphoma. After autologous stem cell transplantation all patients relapsed, and prior brentuximab vedotin exposure differed between cohorts. TCRdb's copy holds only in-frame clones and misses some; the assay was immunoSEQ multiplex PCR. The sample yields approximately 150,000 clones, approximately 80% seen once. Sequenced material: peripheral blood mononuclear cells (PBMCs), taken before the second cycle of nivolumab. These receptor sequences come from a human donor with classical Hodgkin lymphoma.

This chain connects TRBV10-3 to TRBJ2-3, with 8 nucleotides matching TRBD2. Germline V lookup: CDR1 ENHRY, CDR2 SYGVKD. V lost 2 bases and J lost 6; bases outside the gene matches: 22. This CDR3 contains 20 residues. The CDR3 spells CAISEGPVIAGTTLADTQYF. The DNA of the CDR3 is TGTGCCATCAGTGAGGGGCCGGTAATAGCGGGGACGACCCTTGCGGATACGCAGTATTTT.

This clone was observed a handful of times. The J gene is TRBJ2-7, the V gene TRBV11-2, with TRBD1 matching 8 bases. This CDR3 has 15 amino acids. Looked up from germline, CDR1 is SGHAT and CDR2 is FQNNGV. Losses at the gene ends were 4 bases for V and 1 base for J; bases not matched to a gene: 6. The chain's CDR3 is CASSSDRGWSYEQYF. The CDR3 coding sequence is TGTGCCAGCAGCTCAGACAGGGGATGGTCCTACGAGCAGTACTTC.

The chain has TRBV19 and TRBJ1-2; a weak D match, TRBD1 (6 bases). CDR1 is LNHDA and CDR2 is SQIVND in the germline V gene (reference sequence). The CDR3 extends over 13 amino acids. Trimming shortened V by 6 bases and J by 4 bases, and 12 bases separated the two germline ends. The CDR3 coding sequence is TGTGCCAGTAGGGACAGCGCGAGCTATGGCTACACCTTC. Amino acids: CASRDSASYGYTF.

The V call is TRBV5-1, the J call TRBJ1-1, with TRBD1 as a possible D gene (6 bases). V shed 3 bases and J shed 0 bases, with 12 bases lying between them. CDR1 and CDR2 (germline): SGHRS, YFSETQ. The CDR3 covers 15 residues. Here the CDR3 DNA reads TGCGCCAGCAGCTCCCCACAGGGCATGAACACTGAAGCTTTCTTT. Translated, it gives CASSSPQGMNTEAFF.

This chain connects TRBV2 to TRBJ2-1; D is unclear. The CDR3 consists of 14 residues. Germline V gives CDR1 SNHLY, CDR2 FYNNEI. The V gene lost 4 bases and the J gene lost 4 bases, with 11 bases spanning the gap. The CDR3 nucleotides are TGTGCCAGCAGTGCCCTTTTAATTTACAATGAGCAGTTCTTC. Encoded protein: CASSALLIYNEQFF.

The genes are TRBV4-2 and TRBJ2-7; 10 nucleotides match TRBD2. CDR3 length: 18 residues. Germline V gene data show CDR1 as LGHNA and CDR2 as YNFKEQ. J lost 2 bases, V lost 1 base, and 11 bases had no gene match. The DNA for the CDR3 is TGTGCCAGCAGCCAAGTGACGGCTAGCGGGGGCGGAACCTACGAGCAGTACTTC. Its translation: CASSQVTASGGGTYEQYF.

This chain uses TRBV18 with TRBJ2-2, with unresolved D. The CDR3 contains 14 residues. Trimming removed 5 bases from V and 4 bases from J, with 11 bases in between. CDR1 is KGHSH and CDR2 is LQKENI in the germline V gene. CDR3 residues: CASSTIPPTGELFF. CDR3 in DNA: TGTGCCAGCTCAACAATACCCCCCACCGGGGAGCTGTTTTTT.

The chain combines TRBV7-7 with TRBJ2-5, with 13 bases lining up with TRBD2. V gave up 1 base and J gave up 4 bases; unmatched junction bases: 9. Germline V gives CDR1 SSHAT, CDR2 FNYEAQ (reference sequence). This CDR3 is 18 amino acids long. The DNA for the CDR3 is TGTGCCAGCAGCTTAGGGACTAGCGGGAGAGCGGCCCGAGAGACCCAGTACTTC. Amino acid sequence: CASSLGTSGRAARETQYF.

The rearrangement joins TRBV5-4 to TRBJ1-1; a weak D match, TRBD1 (5 bases). Trimming cost V 5 bases and J 5 bases, with 19 bases left between them. Looked up from germline, CDR1 is SGHNT and CDR2 is YYREEE (reference sequence). This CDR3 region has 15 residues. The CDR3 sequence: CASSRSMGTGTEAFF. For the CDR3, the DNA is TGTGCCAGCAGTCGAAGCATGGGGACGGGGACTGAAGCTTTCTTT.

The V gene is TRBV4-3, the J gene TRBJ2-1; 8 bases agree with TRBD2. The V segment lost 4 bases and the J segment 4 bases; nucleotides outside the gene matches: 15. Germline values: CDR1 LGHNA, CDR2 YSLEER. This CDR3 spans 18 amino acids. The CDR3 DNA reads TGCGCCAGCAGCCCAGGGGCAGCGGGAGATATTTTTTACAATGAGCAGTTCTTC. Encoded protein: CASSPGAAGDIFYNEQFF.

V is TRBV19 and J is TRBJ2-7, with D perhaps TRBD1 or TRBD2 (5 bases each). V lost 1 base and J lost 0, with 10 bases in between. The length of the CDR3 is 15 residues. Germline lookup yields CDR1 LNHDA and CDR2 SQIVND (reference sequence). CDR3 sequence (DNA): TGTGCCAGTAGTATAGGAGGGGAGCGCTCCTACGAGCAGTACTTC. Its translation is CASSIGGERSYEQYF.

The V and J genes are TRBV19 and TRBJ2-2; D may be TRBD2 (5 bases). The CDR3 spans 16 residues. Trimming pared 9 bases from V and 5 bases from J, leaving 22 bases between. Per the germline V gene, CDR1 is LNHDA and CDR2 is SQIVND (reference sequence). The CDR3 DNA reads as TGTGCCAGCACCCTTCGGACCGGGGTTAGGACCGGGGAGCTGTTTTTT. Translated: CASTLRTGVRTGELFF.